This T cell receptor beta chain came from a study of blood T cells in healthy people across ages (dated by TCRdb to between 2015 and 2016). For the wider study: Template switching captured roughly one uniquely barcoded TCR beta cDNA molecule per two T cells in model experiments. Using deep sequencing normalized with unique cDNA molecular identifiers, the study measured how TCR beta repertoire diversity changes with age. Donors were grouped into four age groups: young (average approximately 15 years), middle-aged (less than 40), aged (about 60) and long-lived (approximately 78). To avoid experimental bias, donors of different ages were spread randomly across the sequencing lanes. Two additional independent replicas of 1 million unique cDNA reads from the same blood draw were analyzed for two donors (one aged 18 to 30 and one aged 80 or older). Study-wide findings and limitations: Compared with the aged group, the long-lived group had more naive CD4+ T cells, fewer expanded clones and increased TCR diversity, a pattern suggesting age selection. Observed TCR beta diversity per million T cells fell roughly linearly with age, and a significant reduction was already apparent by age around 40. Estimates of total diversity based on one million sequenced T cells were regarded as lower bounds and as underestimates. The percentage of naive T cells measured by flow cytometry correlated strongly with observed TCR beta diversity. Conclusive comparison of naive and antigen-experienced compartments was prevented by the profiling of bulk unsorted PBMCs. The CMV infection status of donors was not known, potentially confounding age-related changes in expanded clonotypes.

Trimming takes 9 bases from V and 8 bases from J, and the germline ends sit 11 bases apart. The CDR3 starts with the cysteine, ends with the phenylalanine, and has 11 residues. The entry retains the CDR3 DNA only, 33 bases that are in frame from base 1. The germline V gene specifies SGHAT as CDR1 and FQNNGV as CDR2. The approximately 39 donors, aged about 6 to 95 years, were systemically healthy Caucasian individuals from Russia. About 9.1 milliliters of peripheral blood were collected from each donor into EDTA-treated Vacutainer tubes. PBMCs were isolated by Ficoll-Paque density-gradient centrifugation, with at least 7 million obtained per sample. Trizol reagent was used to extract total RNA from PBMCs, with at least 6 micrograms per sample. For every donor, an aliquot of PBMCs went through flow cytometry to measure the percentages of naive CD45RAhigh/CD27high T cells. Library preparation was by 5' RACE. Sequencing used an Illumina HiSeq 2500. A second roughly 6 to 12 cycle PCR used a sample-barcoded 5' primer and a J-beta primer mix. Each TCR beta cDNA molecule received a unique molecular identifier from a template-switch 5' adaptor carrying 12 random nucleotides. Each sample yielded at least 3 million CDR3-containing paired-end reads. The Mint cDNA synthesis kit, primed by a TRBC-specific oligonucleotide, was used to synthesize first-strand cDNA from all RNA. Following uracil-DNA glycosylase treatment, all cDNA underwent a first 18-cycle PCR with the universal primers M1SS and BC2_uni_R. Concerning the study's data processing: For normalization, 1 million high-quality reads, each with a distinct molecular identifier, were randomly selected from each sample. Instead of being binned into consensus sequences, reads with shared molecular identifiers were discarded. MiTCR, with a Q25 quality threshold and the strictest error-elimination algorithm, was used for CDR3 identification, clonotype clustering and error correction. A nonparametric unseen species model using Euler transformation provided a lower-bound estimate of total TCR beta diversity. TCRdb trimmed public reads at Q25 via fastp, called clones via MiXCR and kept in-frame beta chains. Rows are combined by CDR3 protein, so each entry shows the most common genes and DNA. What appears here as the V and J calls and clone size reflects TCRdb's work, not the paper's. This sample holds 850,000 to 1,000,000 distinct CDR3 sequences; roughly 51% were observed only once. The ten biggest clones cover about a fifth of the sample.

This clonotype appeared a few times. There is no known antigen for this receptor. No much larger clonotype is one base removed from it; base qualities were not supplied. This chain joins TRBV11-2 to TRBJ2-1; the D segment cannot be called with confidence. The sequence came from a woman between 55 and 75 years old in good health. Sample: blood. CDR3 region: CASTPHHEQFF. The DNA sequence is as follows: TGTGCCAGTACTCCTCACCATGAGCAGTTCTTC.